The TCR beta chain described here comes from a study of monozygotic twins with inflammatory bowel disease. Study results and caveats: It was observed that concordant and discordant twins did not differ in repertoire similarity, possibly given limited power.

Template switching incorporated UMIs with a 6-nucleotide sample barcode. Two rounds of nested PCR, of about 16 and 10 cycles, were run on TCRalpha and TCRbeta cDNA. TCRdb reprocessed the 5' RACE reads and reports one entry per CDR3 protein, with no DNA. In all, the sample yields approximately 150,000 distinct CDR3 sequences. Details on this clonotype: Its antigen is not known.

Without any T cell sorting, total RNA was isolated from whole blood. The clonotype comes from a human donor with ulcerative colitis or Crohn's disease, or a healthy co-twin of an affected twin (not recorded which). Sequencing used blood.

This chain's CDR3 is CASSLGDRVEQYF. The chain joins TRBV7-6 to TRBJ2-7; TCRdb's D call, TRBD1, is unchecked because there is no DNA. In germline, CDR1 is SGHVS, CDR2 FNYEAQ. The CDR3 loop spans 13 amino acids.